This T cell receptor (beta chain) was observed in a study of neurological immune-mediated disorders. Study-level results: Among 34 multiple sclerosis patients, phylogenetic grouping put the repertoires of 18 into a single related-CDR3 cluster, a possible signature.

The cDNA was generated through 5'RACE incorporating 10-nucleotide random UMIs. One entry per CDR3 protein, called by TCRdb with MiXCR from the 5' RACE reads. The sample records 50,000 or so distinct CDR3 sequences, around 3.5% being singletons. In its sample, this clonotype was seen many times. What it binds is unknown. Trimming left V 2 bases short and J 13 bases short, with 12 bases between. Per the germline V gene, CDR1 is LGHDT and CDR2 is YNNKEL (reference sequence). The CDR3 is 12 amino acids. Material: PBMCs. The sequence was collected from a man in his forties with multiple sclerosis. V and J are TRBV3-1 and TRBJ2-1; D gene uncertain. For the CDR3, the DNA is TGTGCCAGCAGCCAAATCGGGCAGTCACAGTTCTTC. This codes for CASSQIGQSQFF.